The 6 T cell receptor beta chains listed next were all sequenced from one sample in a study of early T cells in non-severe SARS-CoV-2 infection. MiXCR, applied by TCRdb to the 5' RACE reads, yields one record per CDR3 protein. Altogether around 19,000 distinct CDR3 sequences are present, approximately 4.8% being singletons, with the ten largest covering approximately 5%. The material sequenced was whole blood. The receptors originated from an adult who was a healthcare worker with PCR-confirmed SARS-CoV-2 infection or an uninfected control (not recorded which).

The V and J genes are TRBV7-9 and TRBJ2-1; 11 bases are shared with TRBD2. CDR1 and CDR2 from the germline V gene are SEHNR and FQNEAQ (reference sequence). J was trimmed by 8 bases and V by 4 bases; bases with no gene match: 7. The CDR3 has 15 amino acids. Here the CDR3 reads CASSSLAGGYDEQFF. In DNA form, the CDR3 reads TGTGCCAGCAGCTCCCTAGCGGGGGGATATGATGAGCAGTTCTTC.

This clonotype occurred many times. This chain uses TRBV24-1 with TRBJ2-7, with D unclear. The CDR3 spans 9 residues. Germline CDR1 KGHDR, CDR2 SFDVKD. V was pared by 11 bases and J by 7 bases, with 8 bases between. This CDR3 reads CASAREQYF. DNA of the CDR3: TGTGCCAGTGCTCGGGAGCAGTACTTC.

This chain connects TRBV28 to TRBJ2-7; the D is unclear. V lost 5 bases and J lost 4, with 9 bases in between. Germline CDR1 is MDHEN and CDR2 is SYDVKM. The CDR3 has 12 residues. The DNA for the CDR3 is TGTGCCAGCAGTATAACAGAATACGAGCAGTACTTC. It yields the protein CASSITEYEQYF.

This clonotype was counted between two and nine times. This chain joins TRBV20-1 and TRBJ1-6; 9 nucleotides line up with TRBD1. Losses at the gene ends were 6 bases for V and 9 bases for J; bases not matched to a gene: 6. Germline CDR1 reads DFQATT; CDR2 reads SNEGSKA (reference sequence). This CDR3 is built from 13 residues. The CDR3 is CSARDREASPLHF. The CDR3 DNA follows: TGCAGTGCCCGGGACAGGGAGGCTTCACCCCTCCACTTT.

This clonotype was seen ten or more times. This chain uses TRBV5-1 with TRBJ2-5; TRBD2 aligns across 10 bases. Germline V lookup: CDR1 SGHRS, CDR2 YFSETQ. V lost 2 bases, J lost 6 bases, and 13 bases stayed unmatched. The CDR3 extends over 17 amino acids. CDR3 nucleotides: TGCGCCAGCAGCTTTGGTTCCCCAGCGGGAGGGGGCCAGACCCAGTACTTC. Protein: CASSFGSPAGGGQTQYF.

Ten or more counts support this clonotype. The V gene is TRBV20-1, the J gene TRBJ2-2; D perhaps matches TRBD1 (6 bases). This CDR3 contains 13 residues. V lost 2 bases and J lost 4, with 8 bases in between. CDR1 is DFQATT, CDR2 SNEGSKA, per germline (reference sequence). As DNA, the CDR3 is TGCAGTGCTAGAAGCAGGGGCACCGGGGAGCTGTTTTTT. It encodes CSARSRGTGELFF.